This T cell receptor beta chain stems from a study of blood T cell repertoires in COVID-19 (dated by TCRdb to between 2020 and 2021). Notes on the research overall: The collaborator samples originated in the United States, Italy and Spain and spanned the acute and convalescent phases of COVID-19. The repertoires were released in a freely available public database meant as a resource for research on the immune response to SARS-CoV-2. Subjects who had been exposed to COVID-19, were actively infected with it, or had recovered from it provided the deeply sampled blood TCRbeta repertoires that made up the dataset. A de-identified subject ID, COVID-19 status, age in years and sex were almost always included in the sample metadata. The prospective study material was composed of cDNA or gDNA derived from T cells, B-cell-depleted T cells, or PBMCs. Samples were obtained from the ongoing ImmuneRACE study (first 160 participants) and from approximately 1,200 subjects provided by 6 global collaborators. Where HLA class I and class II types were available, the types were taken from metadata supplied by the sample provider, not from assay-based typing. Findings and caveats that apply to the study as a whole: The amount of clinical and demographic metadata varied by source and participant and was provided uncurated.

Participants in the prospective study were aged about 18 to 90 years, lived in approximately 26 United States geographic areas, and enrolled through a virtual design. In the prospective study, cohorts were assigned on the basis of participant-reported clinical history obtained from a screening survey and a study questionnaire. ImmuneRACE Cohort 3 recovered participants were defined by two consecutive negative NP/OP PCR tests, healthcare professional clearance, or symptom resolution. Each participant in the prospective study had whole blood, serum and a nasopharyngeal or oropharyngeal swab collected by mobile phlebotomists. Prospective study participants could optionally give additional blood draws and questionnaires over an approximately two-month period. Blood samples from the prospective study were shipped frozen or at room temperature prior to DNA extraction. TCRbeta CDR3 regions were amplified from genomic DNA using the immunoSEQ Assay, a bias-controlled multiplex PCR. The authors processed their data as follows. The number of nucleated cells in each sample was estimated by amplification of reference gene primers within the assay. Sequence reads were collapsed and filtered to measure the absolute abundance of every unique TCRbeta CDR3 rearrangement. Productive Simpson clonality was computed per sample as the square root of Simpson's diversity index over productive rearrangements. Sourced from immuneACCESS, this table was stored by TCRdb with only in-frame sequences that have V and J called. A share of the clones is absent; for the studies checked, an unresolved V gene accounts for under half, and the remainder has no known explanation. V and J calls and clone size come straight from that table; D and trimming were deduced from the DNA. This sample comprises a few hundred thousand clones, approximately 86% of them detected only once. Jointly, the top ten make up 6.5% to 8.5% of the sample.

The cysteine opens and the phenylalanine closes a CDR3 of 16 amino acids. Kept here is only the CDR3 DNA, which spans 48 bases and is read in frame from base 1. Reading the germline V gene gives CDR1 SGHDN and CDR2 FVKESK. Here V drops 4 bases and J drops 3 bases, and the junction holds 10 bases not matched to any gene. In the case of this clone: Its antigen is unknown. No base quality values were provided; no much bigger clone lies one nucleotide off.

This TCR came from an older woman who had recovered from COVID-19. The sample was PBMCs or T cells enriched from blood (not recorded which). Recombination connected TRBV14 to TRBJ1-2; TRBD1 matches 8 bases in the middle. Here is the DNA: TGTGCCAGCAGCCGGCTGTCCCAGGGGGCTCACTATGGCTACACCTTC. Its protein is CASSRLSQGAHYGYTF.